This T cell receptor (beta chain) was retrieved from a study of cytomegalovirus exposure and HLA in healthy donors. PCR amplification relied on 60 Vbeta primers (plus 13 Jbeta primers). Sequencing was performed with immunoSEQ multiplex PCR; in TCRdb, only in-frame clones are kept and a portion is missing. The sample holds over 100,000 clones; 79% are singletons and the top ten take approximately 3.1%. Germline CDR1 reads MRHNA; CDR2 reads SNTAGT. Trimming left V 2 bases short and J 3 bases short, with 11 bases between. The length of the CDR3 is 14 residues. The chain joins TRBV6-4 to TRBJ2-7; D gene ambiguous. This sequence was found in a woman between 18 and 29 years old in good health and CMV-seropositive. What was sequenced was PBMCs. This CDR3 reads CASSDLWADYEQYF. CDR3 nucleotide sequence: TGTGCCAGCAGTGACCTATGGGCAGACTACGAGCAGTACTTC.